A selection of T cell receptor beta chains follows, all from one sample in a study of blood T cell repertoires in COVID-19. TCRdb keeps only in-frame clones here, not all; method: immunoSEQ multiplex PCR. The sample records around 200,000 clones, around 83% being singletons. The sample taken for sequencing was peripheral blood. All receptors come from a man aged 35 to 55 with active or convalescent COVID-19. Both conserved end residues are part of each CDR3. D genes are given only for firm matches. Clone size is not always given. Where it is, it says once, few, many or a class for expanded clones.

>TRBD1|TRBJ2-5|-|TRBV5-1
CASSWGTGRGETQYF
TGCGCCAGCAGCTGGGGGACAGGACGAGGGGAGACCCAGTACTTC
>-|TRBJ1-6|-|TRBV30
CAWSVQAGSVSPLHF
TGTGCCTGGAGTGTACAGGCGGGGTCGGTTTCACCCCTCCACTTT
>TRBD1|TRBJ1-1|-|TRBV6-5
CASSPEGAPEAFF
TGTGCCAGCAGTCCGGAGGGGGCCCCTGAAGCTTTCTTT
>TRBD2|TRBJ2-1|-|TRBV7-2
CASSLGGLAGVLGEQFF
TGTGCCAGCAGCTTAGGGGGACTAGCGGGAGTTTTGGGTGAGCAGTTCTTC
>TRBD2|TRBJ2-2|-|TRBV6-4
CASSDEGSGSNTGELFF
TGTGCCAGCAGTGACGAGGGTAGCGGGTCGAACACCGGGGAGCTGTTTTTT
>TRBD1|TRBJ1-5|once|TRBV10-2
CASSHPTGGRNQPQHF
TGCGCCAGCAGCCATCCGACAGGGGGCCGGAATCAGCCCCAGCATTTT
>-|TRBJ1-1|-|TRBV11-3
CASSFPEGGTEAFF
TGTGCCAGCAGCTTTCCGGAGGGTGGCACTGAAGCTTTCTTT
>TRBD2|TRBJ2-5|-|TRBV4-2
CASSQTGLAGVQETQYF
TGTGCCAGCAGCCAGACGGGACTAGCGGGAGTACAAGAGACCCAGTACTTC
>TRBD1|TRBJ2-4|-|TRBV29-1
CSVQGVENIQYF
TGCAGCGTTCAGGGGGTAGAAAACATTCAGTACTTC
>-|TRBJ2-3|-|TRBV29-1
CSVAGTSTDTQYF
TGCAGCGTAGCCGGGACTAGCACAGATACGCAGTATTTT
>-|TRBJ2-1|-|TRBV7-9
CASRKEARANEQFF
TGTGCCAGCCGCAAGGAGGCACGAGCCAATGAGCAGTTCTTC
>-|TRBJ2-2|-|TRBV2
CASTIWATGRGTGELFF
TGTGCCAGCACGATTTGGGCGACAGGACGGGGCACCGGGGAGCTGTTTTTT
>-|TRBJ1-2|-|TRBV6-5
CASSYAGNGGYTF
TGTGCCAGCAGTTATGCAGGCAACGGAGGCTACACCTTC
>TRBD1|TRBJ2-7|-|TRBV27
CASSHINRGFYEQYF
TGTGCCAGCAGCCATATAAACAGGGGCTTCTACGAGCAGTACTTC
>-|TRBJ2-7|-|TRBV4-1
CASSQGVANPYEQYF
TGCGCCAGCAGCCAAGGGGTAGCGAACCCTTACGAGCAGTACTTC
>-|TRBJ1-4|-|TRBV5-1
CASSPQVGSINEKLFF
TGCGCCAGCAGCCCCCAGGTGGGCAGTATTAATGAAAAACTGTTTTTT
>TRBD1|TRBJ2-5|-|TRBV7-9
CASSPRTGQETQYF
TGTGCCAGCAGCCCTCGGACAGGCCAAGAGACCCAGTACTTC
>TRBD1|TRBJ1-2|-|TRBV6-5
CASSLRQGRGYGYTF
TGTGCCAGCAGTCTCCGACAGGGGAGGGGGTATGGCTACACCTTC
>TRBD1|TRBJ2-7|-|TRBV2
CASTRDRRTYEQYF
TGTGCCAGCACTCGGGACAGGCGGACGTACGAGCAGTACTTC
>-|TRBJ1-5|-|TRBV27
CASSQNIGGPSNQPQHF
TGTGCCAGCAGTCAGAATATCGGGGGACCTAGCAATCAGCCCCAGCATTTT
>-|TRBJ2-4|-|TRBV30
CAWNSRERGDIQYF
TGTGCCTGGAACTCGCGGGAAAGAGGAGACATTCAGTACTTC
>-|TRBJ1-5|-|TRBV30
CAWNRGDNQPQHF
TGTGCCTGGAATCGAGGTGATAATCAGCCCCAGCATTTT
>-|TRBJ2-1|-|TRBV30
CAWSRQIDEQFF
TGTGCCTGGAGTCGACAGATCGATGAGCAGTTCTTC
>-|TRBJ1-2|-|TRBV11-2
CASSEHNSNYGYTF
TGTGCCAGCAGCGAACACAATTCTAACTATGGCTACACCTTC
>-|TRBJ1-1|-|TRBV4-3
CASSLRDWDTEAFF
TGCGCCAGCAGCCTTCGGGATTGGGACACTGAAGCTTTCTTT
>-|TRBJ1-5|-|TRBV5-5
CASSPRPTTGNQPQHF
TGTGCCAGCAGCCCCAGACCTACTACGGGCAATCAGCCCCAGCATTTT
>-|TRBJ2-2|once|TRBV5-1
CASTQQTVTTGELFF
TGCGCCAGCACACAGCAGACAGTCACCACCGGGGAGCTGTTTTTT
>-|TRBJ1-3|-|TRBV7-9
CASSLHGEAIYF
TGTGCCAGCAGCTTACATGGGGAGGCCATATATTTT
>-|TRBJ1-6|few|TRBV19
CASSMSSYNSPLHF
TGTGCCAGTAGTATGAGCTCCTATAATTCACCCCTCCACTTT
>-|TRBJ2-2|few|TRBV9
CASSVTAYQGRGTGELFF
TGTGCCAGCAGCGTAACTGCATACCAGGGGAGAGGCACCGGGGAGCTGTTTTTT
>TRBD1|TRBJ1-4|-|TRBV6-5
CASSWDSRNEKLFF
TGTGCCAGCAGTTGGGACAGCCGTAATGAAAAACTGTTTTTT
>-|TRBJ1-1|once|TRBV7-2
CASRGLTNTEAFF
TGTGCCAGCAGGGGACTGACGAACACTGAAGCTTTCTTT
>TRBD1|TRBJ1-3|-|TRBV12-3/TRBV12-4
CATDRGARNTIYF
TGTGCCACCGACAGGGGGGCAAGAAACACCATATATTTT
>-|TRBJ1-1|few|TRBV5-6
CASSDYTGASTEAFF
TGTGCCAGCAGCGACTACACGGGAGCTTCCACTGAAGCTTTCTTT
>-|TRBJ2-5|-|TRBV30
CAWRGLAVQTQYF
TGTGCCTGGAGAGGGCTAGCTGTGCAGACCCAGTACTTC
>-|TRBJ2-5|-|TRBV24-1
CATTGGTPETQYF
TGTGCCACCACTGGCGGAACTCCAGAGACCCAGTACTTC
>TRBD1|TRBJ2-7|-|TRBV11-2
CASSLDYRGPYEQYF
TGTGCCAGCAGCTTAGATTACAGGGGGCCCTACGAGCAGTACTTC
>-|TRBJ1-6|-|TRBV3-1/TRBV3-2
CASSQESRVYSPLHF
TGTGCCAGCAGCCAAGAGTCCAGGGTTTATTCACCCCTCCACTTT
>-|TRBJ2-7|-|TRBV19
CASSLYGGTYEQYF
TGTGCCAGTAGTCTGTACGGGGGTACCTACGAGCAGTACTTC
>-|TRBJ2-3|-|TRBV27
CASKTWGGTDTQYF
TGTGCCAGCAAGACGTGGGGGGGCACAGATACGCAGTATTTT
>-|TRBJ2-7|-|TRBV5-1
CASSQGSGERGEQYF
TGCGCCAGCAGCCAGGGGAGTGGGGAACGAGGGGAGCAGTACTTC
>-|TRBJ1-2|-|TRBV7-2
CASSLRLRTDYGYTF
TGTGCCAGCAGCTTAAGACTCCGGACAGATTATGGCTACACCTTC
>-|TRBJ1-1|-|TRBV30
CAWTAAIMNTEAFF
TGTGCCTGGACGGCGGCCATTATGAACACTGAAGCTTTCTTT
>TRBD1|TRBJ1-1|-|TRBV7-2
CASSQGGNTEAFF
TGTGCCAGCAGTCAGGGGGGGAACACTGAAGCTTTCTTT
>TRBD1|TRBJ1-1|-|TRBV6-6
CASSNRGNTEAFF
TGTGCCAGCAGTAACAGGGGGAACACTGAAGCTTTCTTT
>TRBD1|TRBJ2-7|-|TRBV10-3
CATGGQGRYEQYF
TGTGCCACCGGAGGACAGGGTCGCTACGAGCAGTACTTC
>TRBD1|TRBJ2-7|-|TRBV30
CASHPGQGTREQYF
TGTGCCTCACACCCGGGACAGGGGACGCGCGAGCAGTACTTC
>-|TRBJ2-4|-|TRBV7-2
CASSLVIVEVGKNIQYF
TGTGCCAGCAGCTTAGTAATTGTCGAGGTGGGCAAAAACATTCAGTACTTC